This TCR beta chain came from a study of shared clonotypes between healthy human individuals. Overall study: Three plates were used per donor for CD4 naive, three for CD4 memory, two for CD8 naive and one for CD8 memory. The study's findings and limits: Clonotype sharing among donors was expected to depend on sequencing depth. Among non-shared clonotypes, generation probabilities were lower than among those shared by all four donors.

With respect to this clone: The antigen remains undetermined.

Clones were read by immunoSEQ multiplex PCR, and TCRdb kept only the in-frame ones, dropping some. The data hold 2 million to 2.5 million clones, with under 95% observed a single time. In the CD4+ fraction, cells were divided into CD45RA+ naive and CD45RA-negative memory subsets. Trimming took 4 bases from V and 0 from J, leaving 16 bases between them. Germline V CDR1 and CDR2: LGHNT, FRNRAP. The CDR3 consists of 17 residues. This clonotype was obtained from a man in his late teens or twenties in good health. Some clones in this sample may be carry-over from other donors' samples. Sequences were obtained from naive CD4+ T cells from PBMCs. Sample subset: CD45RA+ positively selected. This sequence joins TRBV12-5 and TRBJ2-1; possibly TRBD2 for D (6 bases). CDR3 amino acids: CASGSRRGETSYNEQFF. The CDR3 DNA reads TGTGCTAGTGGTTCCCGGCGCGGGGAGACCTCCTACAATGAGCAGTTCTTC.